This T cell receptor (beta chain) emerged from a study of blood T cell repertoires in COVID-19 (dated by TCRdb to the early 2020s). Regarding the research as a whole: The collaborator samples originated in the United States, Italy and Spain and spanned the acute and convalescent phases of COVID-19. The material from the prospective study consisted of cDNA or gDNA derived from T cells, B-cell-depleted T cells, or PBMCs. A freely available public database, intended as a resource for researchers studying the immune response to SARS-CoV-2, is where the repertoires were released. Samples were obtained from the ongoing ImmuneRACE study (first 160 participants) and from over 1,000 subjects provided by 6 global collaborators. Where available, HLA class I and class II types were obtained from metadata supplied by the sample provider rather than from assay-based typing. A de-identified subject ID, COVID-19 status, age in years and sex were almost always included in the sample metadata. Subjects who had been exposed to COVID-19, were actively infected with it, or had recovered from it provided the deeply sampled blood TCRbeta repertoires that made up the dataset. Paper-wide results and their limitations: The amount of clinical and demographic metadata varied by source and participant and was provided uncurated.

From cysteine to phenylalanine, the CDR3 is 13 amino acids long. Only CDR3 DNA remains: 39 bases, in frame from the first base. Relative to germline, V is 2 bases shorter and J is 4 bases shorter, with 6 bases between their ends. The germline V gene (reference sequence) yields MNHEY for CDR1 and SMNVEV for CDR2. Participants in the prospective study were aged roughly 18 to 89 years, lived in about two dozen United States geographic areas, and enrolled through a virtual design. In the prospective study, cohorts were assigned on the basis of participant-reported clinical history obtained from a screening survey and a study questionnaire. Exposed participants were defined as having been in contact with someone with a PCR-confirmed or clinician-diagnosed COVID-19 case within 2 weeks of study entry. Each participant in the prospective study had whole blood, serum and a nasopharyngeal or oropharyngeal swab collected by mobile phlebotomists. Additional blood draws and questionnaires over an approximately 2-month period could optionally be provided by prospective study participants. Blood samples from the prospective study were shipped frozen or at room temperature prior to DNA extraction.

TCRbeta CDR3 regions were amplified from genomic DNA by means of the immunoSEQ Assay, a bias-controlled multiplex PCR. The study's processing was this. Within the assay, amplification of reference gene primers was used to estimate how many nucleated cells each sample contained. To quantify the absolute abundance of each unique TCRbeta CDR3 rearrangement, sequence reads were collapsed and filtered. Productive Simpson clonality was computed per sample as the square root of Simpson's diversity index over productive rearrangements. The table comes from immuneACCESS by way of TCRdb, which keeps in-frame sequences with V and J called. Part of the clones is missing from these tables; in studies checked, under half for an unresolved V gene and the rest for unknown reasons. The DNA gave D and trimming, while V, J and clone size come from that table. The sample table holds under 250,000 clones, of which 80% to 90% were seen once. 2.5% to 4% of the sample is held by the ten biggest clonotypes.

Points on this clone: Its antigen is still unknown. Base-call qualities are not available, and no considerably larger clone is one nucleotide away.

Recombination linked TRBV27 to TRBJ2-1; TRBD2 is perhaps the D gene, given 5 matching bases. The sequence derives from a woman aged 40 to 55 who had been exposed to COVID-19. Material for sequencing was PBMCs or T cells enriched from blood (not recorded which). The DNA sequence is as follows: TGTGCCAGCAGTTTAGAGGGATACAATGAGCAGTTCTTC. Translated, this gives CASSLEGYNEQFF.